Listed below are T cell receptor beta chains from one sample, sequenced in a study of CD8 T cells in Susac syndrome. One entry per CDR3 protein results from TCRdb running MiXCR on the immunoSEQ multiplex PCR reads. The top ten hold over 0.1% of the sample, which has about 300,000 distinct CDR3 sequences, around 83% seen once. Sequencing used CD8+ T cells from PBMCs. Every receptor here comes from a human donor with multiple sclerosis. Both conserved end residues are part of each CDR3. A D gene is named only where the DNA matches it firmly. Clone size is stated in some rows and not others, as once, few, many or a class when expanded.

TRBJ1-5,.,.,TRBV23-1,CASIGRGGNQPQHF,TGCGCCAGCATAGGACGTGGGGGCAATCAGCCCCAGCATTTT
TRBJ2-2,.,TRBD2,TRBV19,CASTWVAGGAGELFF,TGTGCCAGTACCTGGGTAGCGGGAGGTGCCGGGGAGCTGTTTTTT
TRBJ2-1,.,.,TRBV27,CASKERLYNEQFF,TGTGCCAGCAAGGAGCGTCTATACAATGAGCAGTTCTTC
TRBJ1-2,.,.,TRBV27,CASSLAGRSYTF,TGTGCCAGCAGTTTAGCAGGACGTAGCTACACCTTC
TRBJ2-1,.,.,TRBV28,CASSPGVEGVSYNEQFF,TGTGCCAGCAGCCCGGGGGTCGAGGGGGTCTCCTACAATGAGCAGTTCTTC
TRBJ2-3,.,.,TRBV10-3,CAITSGESTDTQYF,TGTGCCATCACCTCAGGGGAGAGCACAGATACGCAGTATTTT
TRBJ2-3,.,TRBD2,TRBV7-9,CASSYTAGGPTDTQYF,TGTGCCAGCAGCTACACAGCGGGAGGACCCACAGATACGCAGTATTTT
TRBJ2-1,.,TRBD2,TRBV6-1,CASSHLAGGYNEQFF,TGTGCCAGCAGCCATCTAGCGGGAGGCTACAATGAGCAGTTCTTC
TRBJ2-3,.,.,TRBV9,CASSVGSEDTQYF,TGTGCCAGCAGCGTAGGGTCCGAAGATACGCAGTATTTT
TRBJ1-2,.,.,TRBV12-3/TRBV12-4,CASRLGGDGYTF,TGTGCCAGCAGATTAGGGGGGGACGGCTACACCTTC
TRBJ2-1,.,TRBD2,TRBV5-1,CASSLRASGSIDEQFF,TGCGCCAGCAGCCTGCGGGCTAGCGGGAGTATCGATGAGCAGTTCTTC
TRBJ1-5,once,.,TRBV27,CASSFRQNHQPQHF,TGTGCCAGCAGTTTTAGACAGAACCATCAGCCCCAGCATTTT
TRBJ2-1,.,TRBD1,TRBV6-5,CASSYSQGARINEQFF,TGTGCCAGCAGTTATTCTCAGGGGGCGAGGATCAATGAGCAGTTCTTC
TRBJ2-7,few,.,TRBV10-3,CATRPGKDEQYF,TGTGCCACCCGGCCAGGGAAGGACGAGCAGTACTTC
TRBJ1-1,.,TRBD1,TRBV7-2,CASSLSPRDRLVAFF,TGTGCCAGCAGCTTAAGTCCCCGGGACAGACTTGTGGCTTTCTTT
TRBJ2-7,few,.,TRBV5-4,CASSLGGLLGYEQYF,TGTGCCAGCAGCTTGGGGGGCCTGCTCGGCTACGAGCAGTACTTC
TRBJ1-5,.,.,TRBV7-9,CASSLPGWNQPQHF,TGTGCCAGCAGCTTGCCAGGCTGGAATCAGCCCCAGCATTTT
TRBJ2-1,.,.,TRBV6-1,CASSEDPFRNEQFF,TGTGCCAGCAGTGAAGATCCGTTTCGAAATGAGCAGTTCTTC
TRBJ2-5,.,TRBD2,TRBV5-1,CASSLAVAGGETQYF,TGCGCCAGCAGCTTGGCCGTAGCGGGAGGAGAGACCCAGTACTTC
TRBJ2-3,.,.,TRBV7-3,CASSLKVRDTQYF,TGTGCCAGCAGCTTAAAGGTCCGGGATACGCAGTATTTT
TRBJ2-7,.,TRBD2,TRBV20-1,CSAGWTSALPYEQYF,TGCAGTGCGGGGTGGACTAGCGCGTTACCTTACGAGCAGTACTTC
TRBJ2-2,once,.,TRBV7-7,CASSSGKAPSGELFF,TGTGCTAGCAGCTCGGGGAAAGCCCCGTCCGGGGAGCTGTTTTTT
TRBJ2-7,.,.,TRBV5-1,CASFDGGLAYEQYF,TGCGCCAGCTTCGACGGGGGTTTAGCCTACGAGCAGTACTTC
TRBJ2-7,.,TRBD1,TRBV7-2,CASSLKWGQGPYEQYF,TGTGCCAGCAGCTTAAAGTGGGGACAGGGGCCCTACGAGCAGTACTTC
TRBJ1-1,few,.,TRBV7-8,CASSSRGQPEAFF,TGTGCCAGCAGCTCCCGGGGCCAGCCTGAAGCTTTCTTT
TRBJ1-3,.,.,TRBV14,CASSLGGRRTGNTIYF,TGTGCCAGCAGCCTCGGGGGCCGAAGAACTGGAAACACCATATATTTT
TRBJ2-7,.,TRBD2,TRBV3-1,CASSPIGTSGTYEQYF,TGTGCCAGCAGCCCTATAGGGACTAGCGGGACGTACGAGCAGTACTTC
TRBJ2-5,.,TRBD1,TRBV6-5,CASSWGGQGVQETQYF,TGTGCCAGCAGTTGGGGGGGACAGGGGGTTCAGGAGACCCAGTACTTC
TRBJ2-5,.,.,TRBV9,CASSVGEETQHF,TGTGCCAGCAGCGTCGGGGAAGAGACCCAGCACTTC
TRBJ2-3,once,.,TRBV27,CASSLSWTGLSGDTQYF,TGTGCCAGCAGTTTATCGTGGACGGGTTTGAGCGGAGATACGCAGTATTTT
TRBJ1-2,.,.,TRBV9,CASRGDADNGYTF,TGTGCCAGCAGGGGGGACGCGGATAATGGCTACACCTTC
TRBJ1-1,.,.,TRBV12-3/TRBV12-4,CASSLGQGSESPMNTEAFF,TGTGCCAGCAGTTTGGGGCAGGGAAGTGAATCTCCCATGAACACTGAAGCTTTCTTT
TRBJ1-4,.,TRBD1,TRBV4-2,CASSPRLGGSFNEKLFF,TGTGCCAGCAGCCCCCGTTTAGGGGGCTCCTTCAATGAAAAACTGTTTTTT
TRBJ1-5,once,TRBD1,TRBV30,CAWRGDRGDQPQHF,TGTGCCTGGAGAGGGGACAGAGGCGATCAGCCCCAGCATTTT
TRBJ2-5,few,.,TRBV10-3,CAISESGNRKLKETQYF,TGTGCCATCAGTGAGTCCGGGAACAGGAAATTAAAAGAGACCCAGTACTTC
TRBJ1-2,.,.,TRBV29-1,CSVKDERYYGYTF,TGCAGCGTAAAGGACGAGCGGTACTATGGCTACACCTTC
TRBJ2-5,.,TRBD2,TRBV3-1,CASRGTSGSGLETQYF,TGTGCCAGCAGGGGGACTAGCGGGAGTGGGTTGGAGACCCAGTACTTC
TRBJ2-7,.,TRBD1,TRBV2,CASSVGTGTTYEQYF,TGTGCCAGCAGTGTCGGGACAGGCACAACCTACGAGCAGTACTTC
TRBJ2-2,.,.,TRBV10-3,CAISGVGATNTGELFF,TGTGCCATCAGCGGGGTCGGAGCGACGAACACCGGGGAGCTGTTTTTT
TRBJ2-2,.,TRBD1,TRBV5-1,CASSVGQGARTGELFF,TGCGCCAGCAGCGTGGGACAGGGGGCGCGGACCGGGGAGCTGTTTTTT
TRBJ2-7,.,TRBD2,TRBV10-3,CAISDPGTSGRLSYEQYF,TGTGCCATCAGTGATCCCGGGACTAGCGGGAGACTATCCTACGAGCAGTACTTC
TRBJ2-1,once,.,TRBV9,CASSHPLARMPNEQFF,TGTGCCAGCTCTCACCCTCTAGCGAGGATGCCCAATGAGCAGTTCTTC
TRBJ2-1,.,.,TRBV12-3/TRBV12-4,CASSDAHSESYNEQFF,TGTGCCAGCAGTGACGCTCATAGCGAGTCCTACAATGAGCAGTTCTTC
TRBJ1-2,.,.,TRBV7-9,CASSPVGAELTNYGYTF,TGTGCCAGCAGCCCCGTCGGGGCAGAACTCACTAACTATGGCTACACCTTC
TRBJ1-2,.,.,TRBV20-1,CSARDAIRDYGYTF,TGCAGTGCTAGAGATGCGATCAGGGACTATGGCTACACCTTC